The present entry profiles one T cell receptor (beta chain) with its context. The antigen it binds to is not known. The germline V gene (reference sequence) gives CDR1 as LNHNV and CDR2 as YYDKDF. Taken from cysteine to phenylalanine, the CDR3 has 14 residues. The DNA sequence is not available. This sample was included in a study of CXCR3-negative and CXCR3-positive naive CD8 T cells (dated by TCRdb to the late 2010s). Regarding the research as a whole: In total, approximately 140 million TRB reads were obtained, or roughly 1.5 +/- 0.3 million reads per library. The TRBV-TRBJ cluster analysis covered naive subsets from a handful of donors and memory cells from 3 donors. Diversity and physicochemical repertoire analyses were performed on about ten donors pooled from two independent experiments.

Each CD8+ T cell subset was flow-sorted in triplicate, and some 310,000 cells per subset were placed directly into RLT lysis buffer. Naive CD8+ T cells were defined stringently as CD45RO-CCR7+CD27+CD95- to exclude memory contaminants. Standard density gradient centrifugation was used to isolate peripheral blood mononuclear cells from buffy coats. A FACSAria III was used to flow-sort naive CXCR3-negative and CXCR3-positive CD8+ T cells. Total RNA was extracted from sorted cells with an RNeasy Mini Kit. Broader findings and caveats from the paper: Because surface CD5, which is linked to self-reactivity in mice, was comparable between the naive subsets, TCR interaction strength was also inferred from the physicochemical properties of TRB CDR3s. Both naive subsets had comparably high repertoire diversity, while memory CD8+ T cells had much lower repertoire diversity. TRB CDR3s from CXCR3-positive naive cells showed higher hydrophobicity (lower Kidera factor 4), lower energy, and higher strength and volume indices than CXCR3-negative naive cells. Within the same donor, TRBV-TRBJ usage looked similar between naive CXCR3-negative and CXCR3-positive cells, but memory cells had distinct patterns. Because CXCR3 expression was partially decreased after cryopreservation, freshly isolated PBMCs were used for most assays.

Sequencing took place on a NextSeq 550. The Human TCR Profiling Kit (MiLaboratory) was used to prepare UMI-labeled 5' RACE TRB cDNA libraries. cDNA synthesis used the entire amount of extracted RNA, and PCR amplification then used the entire amount of cDNA produced. Libraries were prepared in parallel using an identical number of PCR cycles. The authors' analysis ran thus. With a requirement of at least two reads per UMI, MIGEC and MiXCR extracted about 50,000 +/- 10,000 unique UMI-labeled TRB cDNA molecules per library. Each library averaged about 37,000 +/- 9,700 functional in-frame TRB CDR3 nucleotide clonotypes without stop codons. After downsampling to 5000 UMI-labeled TRB molecules per sample, diversity metrics, including normalized Shannon-Wiener and Chao1, were computed in VDJtools. VDJtools computed clonotype-size-weighted physicochemical properties of the central five CDR3 residues: interaction energy, strength, volume and Kidera factor 4. TCRdb reprocessed the reads and assigns one entry to each CDR3 protein sequence, leaving out DNA. Here the V and J calls rest on TCRdb's processing, not on the authors' analysis. Per the sample table, the count is 85,000 to 90,000 distinct CDR3 sequences. The ten largest clones take up under 0.95% of the sample.

This receptor chain uses TRBV15 and TRBJ2-1; TCRdb's D call of TRBD1 is untestable without DNA. Sequenced input: naive CXCR3+ CD8+ T cells from blood. This specimen's cell subset or site label, interpreted: CD45RO-CCR7+CD27+CD95- naive CD8+ T cells expressing CXCR3 (TNR3+). This clonotype was obtained from a human donor in good health. Some clones in this sample may be carry-over from other donors' samples. CDR3 reads: CATSPGSLTNEQFF.